Given below is one TCR beta chain in context. The antigen is undetermined. The second PCR ran about 6 to 11 cycles with a sample-barcoded 5' primer and J-beta primers. A 12-random-nucleotide template-switch adaptor tagged each cDNA molecule. From the 5' RACE reads, TCRdb called clonotypes with MiXCR, one entry per CDR3 protein. This sample yields about 1.4 million distinct CDR3 sequences, of which around 59% are seen a single time; 6.5% to 8% belongs to the top ten. The sample is drawn from a study of blood T cells in healthy people across ages. Study-wide points: Long-lived donors had more naive CD4+ cells and higher diversity than aged donors.

Samples each yielded at least 5 micrograms of total RNA. Germline CDR1 is SGHVS and CDR2 is FQNEAQ. Trimming cost V 2 bases and J 6 bases; bases outside gene matches: 7. The CDR3 sequence is 15 residues long. The material sequenced was blood. This TCR came from a young man in good health. This chain joins TRBV7-8 and TRBJ2-1; 7 positions match TRBD2. DNA for the CDR3: TGTGCCAGCAGCTTAAGACGTTGGGGGGGCAATGAGCAGTTCTTC. It codes for CASSLRRWGGNEQFF.